One sample yielded the 15 T cell receptor beta chains listed below, sequenced in a study of beta chain features in type 1 diabetes. Expressed TCRB transcripts were sequenced after all isolated RNA was converted to cDNA. Some clones are missing from TCRdb's copy, which holds only in-frame ones; the method was immunoSEQ multiplex PCR. Among 40,000 or so clones listed, about 51% were seen once. The sequencing sample was made of Tregs from blood. The receptors were gathered from a young woman in good health.

V is TRBV6-5 and J is TRBJ2-7; 8 nucleotides agree with TRBD2. This CDR3 contains 15 residues. Germline assignment: CDR1 MNHEY and CDR2 SVGAGI. Losses at the gene ends were 6 bases for V and 0 bases for J; bases not matched to a gene: 7. The CDR3, as DNA: TGTGCCAGCAGCCCCCGGACTAGCAGCTCCTACGAGCAGTACTTC. Its translation is CASSPRTSSSYEQYF.

This clone turned up a few times. The chain joins TRBV7-8 to TRBJ2-1; TRBD2 is a possible D gene (5 bases). Trimming left V 1 base short and J 9 bases short, with 16 bases between. Germline assignment: CDR1 SGHVS and CDR2 FQNEAQ. The CDR3 is 15 residues long. The CDR3 sequence: CASSLVSGTTSEQFF. The CDR3, as DNA: TGTGCCAGCAGCTTAGTTTCAGGAACTACTAGTGAGCAGTTCTTC. The full variable domain, with the rest looked up from reference TRBV7-8 and TRBJ2-1, is GAGVSQSPRYKVAKRGQDVALRCDPISGHVSLFWYQQALGQGPEFLTYFQNEAQLDKSGLPSDRFFAERPEGSVSTLKIQRTQQEDSAVYLCASSLVSGTTSEQFFGPGTRLTVL.

This rearrangement joins TRBV2 to TRBJ2-1, with 7 bases identical to TRBD2. V lost 2 bases and J lost 2; bases outside the gene matches: 6. Germline V CDR1 and CDR2: SNHLY, FYNNEI. The CDR3 covers 16 residues. CDR3 DNA sequence: TGTGCCAGCAGTGAACTAGCGGAGACCCCCTACAATGAGCAGTTCTTC. Its translation: CASSELAETPYNEQFF.

This clone has only a few counts. CDR3 bases: TGTGCCATCAGTGACCTTACCGGGACAGAAGATGGCTACACCTTC. Residues: CAISDLTGTEDGYTF. The V call is TRBV10-3, the J call TRBJ1-2; 7 bases match TRBD1. Germline trimming cut 3 bases from V and 6 bases from J; bases unmatched to any gene: 10. Per the germline V gene, CDR1 is ENHRY and CDR2 is SYGVKD. The CDR3 runs to 15 residues.

The genes are TRBV5-1 and TRBJ2-2; D is possibly TRBD2 (6 bases). Germline V lookup: CDR1 SGHRS, CDR2 YFSETQ. CDR3 length: 17 residues. The V end lost 0 bases, the J end lost 2 bases, and 14 bases lay between the germline ends. CDR3 sequence: CASSLATSTSNTGELFF. CDR3 nucleotide sequence: TGCGCCAGCAGCTTGGCGACTAGTACCTCTAACACCGGGGAGCTGTTTTTT.

The DNA of the CDR3 is TGTGCCAGCAGCCAAAGACAGGGAGGAACCTACGAGCAGTACTTC. The encoded protein is CASSQRQGGTYEQYF. The rearrangement uses TRBV7-2 and TRBJ2-7; maybe TRBD1 (7 bases). V lost 5 bases, J lost 2 bases, and 16 bases lay in between. This CDR3 is built from 15 residues. CDR1 is SGHTA, CDR2 FQGNSA, per germline.

This clone was detected only a few times. The rearrangement uses TRBV28 and TRBJ1-5; 10 bases line up with TRBD1. V shed 4 bases and J 4 bases; nucleotides not matched to a gene: 10. This CDR3 comprises 17 residues. Germline lookup yields CDR1 MDHEN and CDR2 SYDVKM. In nucleotides, the CDR3 is TGTGCCAGCAGTTCTCCGGGACAGGGGTATCAAAATCAGCCCCAGCATTTT. It encodes CASSSPGQGYQNQPQHF.

V usage is TRBV29-1 and J usage is TRBJ2-1; D gene unclear. This CDR3 is built from 10 residues. CDR1 SQVTM and CDR2 ANQGSEA come from the germline V gene. V was trimmed by 4 bases and J by 5 bases, leaving 3 bases between them. The CDR3 coding sequence is TGCAGCGTTGCAGACAATGAGCAGTTCTTC. It translates to CSVADNEQFF.

V usage is TRBV5-4 and J usage is TRBJ2-2; possible D gene TRBD1, 6 bases. The germline V and J ends were trimmed by 0 bases and 2 bases, with 11 bases remaining between them. CDR3 length: 16 residues. Germline V gives CDR1 SGHNT, CDR2 YYREEE (reference sequence). In nucleotides, the CDR3 is TGTGCCAGCAGCTTGGCCAGGGGACAAAACACCGGGGAGCTGTTTTTT. Encoded protein: CASSLARGQNTGELFF.

The J gene is TRBJ1-5, the V gene TRBV6-4; D unclear. In germline, CDR1 is MRHNA, CDR2 SNTAGT. This CDR3 is 13 amino acids long. Between the trimmed V and J ends, which lost 4 bases and 6 bases, there was a span of 10 bases. The CDR3 nucleotides read TGTGCCAGCAGTGCCGGGGAGGGTCAGCCCCAGCATTTT. As protein: CASSAGEGQPQHF.

A single count supports this clone. The chain joins TRBV9 to TRBJ2-2; 8 nucleotides agree with TRBD1. This CDR3 contains 14 residues. The germline V gene has CDR1 SGDLS and CDR2 YYNGEE. With V trimmed by 6 bases and J by 1 base, 2 bases remained unmatched. The CDR3 nucleotides are TGTGCCAGCACAGGACAGGGGAACACCGGGGAGCTGTTTTTT. Protein sequence: CASTGQGNTGELFF.

In regard to this clone: This CDR3 is also generated by other DNA sequences in the sample. The chain is built from TRBV6-4 and TRBJ1-1; D gene ambiguous. This CDR3 is 15 amino acids long. The germline gives CDR1 MRHNA, CDR2 SNTAGT. Between the trimmed V and J ends, which lost 5 bases and 0 bases, there was a span of 13 bases. The CDR3 sequence is CASSPYSGVNTEAFF. CDR3 DNA sequence: TGTGCCAGCAGTCCCTACAGCGGGGTGAACACTGAAGCTTTCTTT.

The chain combines TRBV6-1 with TRBJ2-5; D perhaps matches TRBD2 (6 bases). The CDR3 is 13 residues long. V gave up 8 bases and J gave up 5 bases, with 15 bases separating them. The germline V gene has CDR1 MNHNS and CDR2 SASEGT. In DNA, the CDR3 is TGTGCCAGCCGGGCGGGATCGGCGGAGACCCAGTACTTC. It encodes CASRAGSAETQYF.

The genes are TRBV2 and TRBJ2-5, with D possibly being TRBD2 (5 bases). The V gene lost 5 bases and the J gene lost 0 bases, with 16 bases spanning the gap. Germline-derived CDR1 and CDR2 are SNHLY and FYNNEI. The CDR3 length is 16 residues. In DNA, the CDR3 is TGTGCCAGCAGTTATTTCCTCGGCGGGTACCAAGAGACCCAGTACTTC. It is translated as CASSYFLGGYQETQYF.

The chain joins TRBV7-6 to TRBJ1-3; 7 bases align to TRBD1. CDR1 and CDR2 (germline): SGHVS, FNYEAQ. The CDR3 covers 15 residues. V lost 5 bases and J lost 4; bases outside the gene matches: 8. The CDR3 region has the DNA TGTGCCAGCAGCCGGAACAGGGGTGACGGAAACACCATATATTTT. The encoded protein is CASSRNRGDGNTIYF.